What follows are 18 T cell receptor beta chains derived from one specimen sequenced in a study of control samples from healthy donors and cancer patients. This table comes from immunoSEQ multiplex PCR, and its TCRdb copy is limited to in-frame clones, with some not included. There are approximately 150,000 clones in the sample; around nine tenths occur only once, and around 6.9% lies in the top ten. The sample consisted of PBMCs. All receptors derive from a man aged 45 to 65 with head and neck cancer.

The sample holds one count of this clone. The chain is built from TRBV11-2 and TRBJ2-7; no clear D. Germline CDR1 reads SGHAT; CDR2 reads FQNNGV. The CDR3 length is 16 residues. With 5 bases removed from V and 6 bases from J, the gap between germline ends came to 23 bases. CDR3 loop: CASSTTDGVFRCEQYF. CDR3 in DNA: TGTGCCAGCAGCACAACCGATGGGGTTTTTAGATGCGAGCAGTACTTC.

For the CDR3, the DNA is TGTGCCAGCAGCGTAGCCACTATTCCCCAGCGGGACTACAATGAGCAGTTCTTC. Amino acids: CASSVATIPQRDYNEQFF. The chain has TRBV9 and TRBJ2-1; 7 bases map to TRBD2. CDR1 is SGDLS, CDR2 YYNGEE, per germline. CDR3 length equals 18 residues. After removal of 0 bases from V and 3 bases from J, the junction contained 12 bases not matched to a gene.

This chain uses TRBV3-1 (or the pseudogene TRBV3-2) with TRBJ2-1; D remains ambiguous. V was cut by 5 bases and J by 5 bases, with 19 bases left in between. The CDR3 sequence is 16 residues long. The germline gives CDR1 LGHDT, CDR2 YNNKEL (reference sequence). CDR3 residues: CASSGTGPHSDNEQFF. For the CDR3, the DNA is TGTGCCAGCAGCGGCACGGGTCCCCATTCCGACAATGAGCAGTTCTTC.

V usage is TRBV28 and J usage is TRBJ2-6; TRBD1 aligns across 9 bases. Germline V gene lookup returns CDR1 MDHEN and CDR2 SYDVKM. With V trimmed by 2 bases and J by 2 bases, 4 bases remained unmatched. CDR3 length equals 17 residues. CDR3 protein: CASSLGTGNPGANVLTF. The DNA of the CDR3 is TGTGCCAGCAGTTTAGGGACAGGGAATCCTGGGGCCAACGTCCTGACTTTC.

The chain recombines TRBV19 with TRBJ2-2; 14 bases map to TRBD2. V was clipped by 2 bases and J by 9 bases; unmatched bases: 5. CDR3 size: 16 residues. Germline V gene sequence: CDR1 LNHDA, CDR2 SQIVND (reference sequence). CDR3 in amino acids: CASSILTSGRARELFF. The CDR3 coding sequence is TGTGCCAGTAGTATACTGACTAGCGGGAGGGCCCGGGAGCTGTTTTTT.

The chain uses TRBV11-2 and TRBJ1-2; D unclear. Germline V gene lookup returns CDR1 SGHAT and CDR2 FQNNGV. This CDR3 has 14 residues. Trimming pared 4 bases from V and 4 bases from J, leaving 13 bases between. This chain's CDR3 is CASSSSLTPYGYTF. Written as DNA, the CDR3 is TGTGCCAGCAGCTCCTCTCTTACACCCTATGGCTACACCTTC.

The table lists this clone with a count of one. V and J are TRBV19 and TRBJ1-1, with 8 bases matching TRBD1. After removal of 5 bases from V and 3 bases from J, the junction contained 20 bases not matched to a gene. The CDR3 loop spans 19 amino acids. CDR1 LNHDA and CDR2 SQIVND come from the germline V gene (reference sequence). CDR3 loop: CASSLSGTGISPGYTEAFF. The CDR3 bases are TGTGCCAGTAGTCTCTCTGGGACAGGAATTTCCCCCGGGTACACTGAAGCTTTCTTT.

V is TRBV29-1 and J is TRBJ1-5; possible D gene TRBD1, 5 bases. From germline, CDR1 is SQVTM and CDR2 ANQGSEA. V lost 4 bases to trimming and J lost 4 bases, with 14 bases between them. The CDR3 has 14 amino acids. CDR3 bases: TGCAGCGTTGCGTCGGAGGGGCTAAATCAGCCCCAGCATTTT. Its translation: CSVASEGLNQPQHF.

The genes are TRBV3-1 (or the pseudogene TRBV3-2) and TRBJ1-2; TRBD1 matches 9 bases. Per the germline V gene, CDR1 is LGHDT and CDR2 is YNNKEL (reference sequence). The CDR3 sequence is 14 residues long. V lost 3 bases to trimming and J lost 7 bases; unmatched junction nucleotides: 6. This chain's CDR3 is CASSQDRGEGGYTF. CDR3 DNA sequence: TGTGCCAGCAGCCAGGACAGGGGCGAGGGTGGCTACACCTTC.

This chain connects TRBV6-5 to TRBJ2-7; D is perhaps TRBD2 (5 bases). Trimming took 6 bases from V and 1 from J, leaving 10 bases between them. The CDR3 loop spans 13 amino acids. The V gene's germline CDR1 is MNHEY and CDR2 SVGAGI. The chain's CDR3 is CASRRSASYEQYF. The CDR3 nucleotides are TGTGCCAGCAGACGTAGCGCGTCCTACGAGCAGTACTTC.

DNA for the CDR3: TGTGCCAGCAGCCCCGGGGGAGGGGCTGAAGCTTTCTTT. The encoded protein is CASSPGGGAEAFF. The chain is built from TRBV11-2 and TRBJ1-1; D may be TRBD1 (5 bases). The CDR3 extends over 13 amino acids. V lost 5 bases to trimming and J lost 6 bases, with 13 bases between them. Germline CDR1 reads SGHAT; CDR2 reads FQNNGV.

The V call is TRBV27, the J call TRBJ1-6, with no clear D. CDR3 size: 14 residues. Trimming cost V 3 bases and J 5 bases, with 8 bases left between them. CDR1 is MNHEY and CDR2 is SMNVEV in the germline V gene (reference sequence). The CDR3 reads CASSLRQHNSPLHF. CDR3 coding DNA: TGTGCCAGCAGTTTGAGGCAACATAATTCACCCCTCCACTTT.

J is TRBJ2-7 and V is TRBV2; D gene unclear. Germline V gene data show CDR1 as SNHLY and CDR2 as FYNNEI. V lost 8 bases to trimming and J lost 3 bases, with 20 bases between them. The CDR3 is made up of 15 amino acids. As DNA, the CDR3 is TGTGCCAGCTCCTTAAGCGCCGTCGGCCTCTACGAGCAGTACTTC. Translating it yields CASSLSAVGLYEQYF.

J is TRBJ1-6 and V is TRBV3-1 (or the pseudogene TRBV3-2); unclear D gene. CDR3 length equals 14 residues. The V gene's germline CDR1 is LGHDT and CDR2 YNNKEL (reference sequence). Trimming left V 1 base short and J 13 bases short, with 14 bases between. CDR3: CASSQVVGNSPLHF. CDR3 bases: TGTGCCAGCAGCCAAGTTGTCGGGAACTCCCCCCTCCACTTT.

This clone has just one count. This sequence joins TRBV4-1 and TRBJ2-5; possibly TRBD1 for D (7 bases). The CDR3 runs 16 residues. Trimming took off 3 bases at V and 5 bases at J, with 19 bases between the two ends. The germline V gene has CDR1 MGHRA and CDR2 YSYEKL. For the CDR3, the DNA is TGCGCCAGCAGCCACCCCCAGGGGGGCGAGGGGGAGACCCAGTACTTC. This translates into CASSHPQGGEGETQYF.

The chain links TRBV3-1 (or the pseudogene TRBV3-2) to TRBJ2-7, with TRBD2 matching over 12 bases. V lost 5 bases to trimming and J lost 2 bases; unmatched junction nucleotides: 4. The CDR3 extends over 15 amino acids. Germline assignment: CDR1 LGHDT and CDR2 YNNKEL (reference sequence). The CDR3 spells CASSSWTSGTYEQYF. Written as DNA, the CDR3 is TGTGCCAGCAGCTCCTGGACTAGCGGGACCTACGAGCAGTACTTC.

This chain connects TRBV27 to TRBJ1-4; TRBD1 agrees at 9 bases. The CDR3 runs 17 residues. Germline CDR1 is MNHEY and CDR2 is SMNVEV (reference sequence). Trimming removed 5 bases from V and 3 bases from J; junction bases left unmatched: 10. CDR3 bases: TGTGCCAGCAGTACGCGGACAGGGGCCGCCTCTAATGAAAAACTGTTTTTT. This encodes CASSTRTGAASNEKLFF. The full variable domain, in which reference TRBV27 and TRBJ1-4 provide the parts outside the CDR3, is EAQVTQNPRYLITVTGKKLTVTCSQNMNHEYMSWYRQDPGLGLRQIYYSMNVEVTDKGDVPEGYKVSRKEKRNFPLILESPSPNQTSLYFCASSTRTGAASNEKLFFGSGTQLSVL.

V and J are TRBV5-4 and TRBJ2-2, with D perhaps matching TRBD1 (6 bases). The CDR3 runs to 14 residues. Germline V gene sequence: CDR1 SGHNT, CDR2 YYREEE (reference sequence). V dropped 4 bases and J dropped 8 bases, with 15 bases sitting between them. The CDR3 DNA is TGTGCCAGCAGCGAGGCGACAGGTCTAGGGGAGCTGTTTTTT. Translation gives CASSEATGLGELFF.